Listed below are T cell receptor beta chains from one sample, sequenced in a study of CD8 T cells in Susac syndrome. TCRdb re-analysed the immunoSEQ multiplex PCR reads in MiXCR, keeping a single row per CDR3 protein. This table has approximately 220,000 distinct CDR3 sequences, 92% appearing once. Material: CD8+ T cells from PBMCs. Source of these receptors: a human donor with multiple sclerosis. CDR3s include the opening cysteine and the closing phenylalanine or tryptophan. A D gene is named only where the DNA matches it firmly. Expanded clones get a size class; other rows say once, few or many, or leave the size out.

cdr3_length,clone_size,v_call,j_call,d_call,cdr3_aa,cdr3_nt
13,NA,TRBV13,TRBJ2-1,NA,CASSLHGPSEQFF,TGTGCCAGCAGCTTACATGGTCCGAGCGAGCAGTTCTTC
15,NA,TRBV11-2,TRBJ2-7,TRBD2,CASSVPGTSGSRQYF,TGTGCCAGCAGCGTCCCCGGGACTAGCGGGAGTCGGCAGTACTTC
15,NA,TRBV7-9,TRBJ2-5,TRBD2,CASSPSRGRVGTQYF,TGTGCCAGCAGCCCCTCACGCGGGAGGGTCGGGACCCAGTACTTC
14,NA,TRBV27,TRBJ2-5,TRBD2,CASSLLRGQETQYF,TGTGCCAGCAGTTTATTGCGGGGGCAAGAGACCCAGTACTTC
14,NA,TRBV27,TRBJ2-2,NA,CASSLTALLGELFF,TGTGCCAGCAGTTTAACAGCGCTACTGGGGGAGCTGTTTTTT
11,NA,TRBV19,TRBJ2-7,NA,CASSWGGEQYF,TGTGCCAGTAGTTGGGGCGGTGAGCAGTACTTC
16,few,TRBV9,TRBJ1-1,NA,CASSVGTDPMNTEAFF,TGTGCCAGCAGCGTAGGGACAGATCCCATGAACACTGAAGCTTTCTTT
18,NA,TRBV19,TRBJ1-1,TRBD1,CASTLTGTGTLMNTEAFF,TGTGCCAGTACCCTTACGGGGACAGGGACCCTCATGAACACTGAAGCTTTCTTT
15,NA,TRBV19,TRBJ2-2,TRBD1,CASSIGTGVSEELFF,TGTGCCAGTAGTATAGGGACAGGTGTTAGTGAGGAGCTGTTTTTT
14,NA,TRBV7-9,TRBJ2-3,NA,CASRPGGTTDTQYF,TGTGCCAGCAGGCCTGGGGGGACCACAGATACGCAGTATTTT
15,NA,TRBV29-1,TRBJ2-1,NA,CSVEMGYSSYNEQFF,TGCAGCGTTGAAATGGGCTATTCGTCCTACAATGAGCAGTTCTTC
15,NA,TRBV11-2,TRBJ2-3,NA,CASSPLTGEGDTQYF,TGTGCCAGCAGCCCGCTGACGGGAGAGGGGGATACGCAGTATTTT
14,once,TRBV6-6,TRBJ2-7,NA,CASSPGTYLNEQYF,TGTGCCAGCAGCCCCGGGACATACCTTAACGAGCAGTACTTC
18,NA,TRBV6-2/TRBV6-3,TRBJ2-3,NA,CASRLLMGAGKGTDTQYF,TGTGCCAGCAGACTCCTCATGGGGGCGGGGAAGGGAACAGATACGCAGTATTTT
15,NA,TRBV20-1,TRBJ1-5,TRBD1,CSASSTGVAGQPQHF,TGCAGTGCTTCTTCCACAGGGGTCGCAGGACAGCCCCAGCATTTT
12,NA,TRBV29-1,TRBJ2-1,TRBD2,CSGLAGEGEQFF,TGCAGCGGCCTAGCGGGAGAGGGTGAGCAGTTCTTC
13,NA,TRBV30,TRBJ1-1,NA,CAWSPEGNTEAFF,TGTGCCTGGAGTCCGGAGGGGAACACTGAAGCTTTCTTT
12,NA,TRBV30,TRBJ1-2,NA,CGADSRPYGYTF,TGTGGTGCGGACAGCCGTCCCTATGGCTACACCTTC
15,NA,TRBV14,TRBJ2-5,NA,CASSQPARAQETQYF,TGTGCCAGCAGCCAACCAGCACGGGCACAAGAGACCCAGTACTTC
14,NA,TRBV10-3,TRBJ2-7,TRBD1,CAISEGTGDYEQYF,TGTGCCATCAGTGAAGGGACAGGGGACTACGAGCAGTACTTC
16,NA,TRBV20-1,TRBJ2-7,NA,CSARPPYQGPLYEQYF,TGCAGTGCTAGACCCCCATACCAGGGGCCTTTATACGAGCAGTACTTC
14,NA,TRBV30,TRBJ2-6,TRBD1,CAWGPTGDVNVLTF,TGTGCCTGGGGTCCTACAGGGGATGTCAACGTCCTGACTTTC
16,NA,TRBV5-4,TRBJ2-1,TRBD2,CASSLVPSGRYNEQFF,TGTGCCAGCAGCTTGGTACCTAGCGGGCGCTACAATGAGCAGTTCTTC
13,NA,TRBV4-1,TRBJ2-7,TRBD2,CASSLPSGAEQYF,TGCGCCAGCAGCCTCCCTAGCGGGGCCGAGCAGTACTTC
14,NA,TRBV12-3/TRBV12-4,TRBJ2-1,TRBD1,CASSPTGPYNEQFF,TGTGCCAGCAGCCCGACAGGGCCCTACAATGAGCAGTTCTTC
13,NA,TRBV9,TRBJ2-1,TRBD2,CASSLGGSTEQFF,TGTGCCAGCAGCCTGGGGGGGAGCACTGAGCAGTTCTTC
13,NA,TRBV12-3/TRBV12-4,TRBJ2-5,NA,CASQRWGEETQYF,TGTGCCAGCCAGCGCTGGGGCGAAGAGACCCAGTACTTC
13,NA,TRBV5-4,TRBJ1-1,TRBD1,CASSLTGSSEAFF,TGTGCCAGCAGCCTGACAGGGTCCTCTGAAGCTTTCTTT
13,NA,TRBV5-6,TRBJ2-7,TRBD1,CASTQGQHIEQYF,TGTGCCAGCACACAGGGACAGCACATCGAGCAGTACTTC
14,NA,TRBV13,TRBJ1-1,NA,CASSLVEGPTEAFF,TGTGCCAGCAGCTTAGTGGAGGGGCCCACTGAAGCTTTCTTT
15,NA,TRBV15,TRBJ2-5,TRBD1,CATSSLEDRGETQYF,TGTGCCACCAGCAGCTTAGAGGACAGGGGGGAGACCCAGTACTTC
14,NA,TRBV7-9,TRBJ2-7,TRBD2,CASSDTSGNYEQYF,TGTGCCAGCAGCGATACTAGCGGGAACTACGAGCAGTACTTC
14,NA,TRBV15,TRBJ2-1,NA,CATSSRAPGDEQFF,TGTGCCACCAGCAGTAGGGCGCCAGGGGATGAGCAGTTCTTC
15,NA,TRBV10-2,TRBJ2-3,TRBD2,CASSEPLAGSDTQYF,TGCGCCAGCAGTGAGCCCCTAGCGGGGTCAGATACGCAGTATTTT
15,NA,TRBV29-1,TRBJ2-2,TRBD2,CSAELAGGATGELFF,TGCAGCGCCGAACTAGCGGGAGGCGCCACCGGGGAGCTGTTTTTT
14,NA,TRBV2,TRBJ2-5,NA,CASSDPTYQETQYF,TGTGCCAGCAGTGATCCTACGTACCAAGAGACCCAGTACTTC
16,once,TRBV29-1,TRBJ2-7,NA,CSVEKGGDKGTYEQYF,TGCAGCGTTGAAAAGGGAGGGGACAAGGGGACCTACGAGCAGTACTTC
14,NA,TRBV27,TRBJ2-5,TRBD2,CASSFWGGQETQYF,TGTGCCAGCAGTTTTTGGGGGGGCCAAGAGACCCAGTACTTC
15,NA,TRBV13,TRBJ1-2,NA,CASSLGYVGWYGYTF,TGTGCCAGCAGCTTAGGTTACGTGGGATGGTATGGCTACACCTTC
13,NA,TRBV7-6,TRBJ2-2,NA,CAARSPHTGELFF,TGTGCCGCCCGGTCCCCGCACACCGGGGAGCTGTTTTTT
15,NA,TRBV21-1,TRBJ2-2,NA,CASSKQSGVTGELFF,TGTGCCAGCAGCAAACAGAGCGGGGTCACCGGGGAGCTGTTTTTT
14,NA,TRBV29-1,TRBJ1-1,NA,CSVGVRQPNTEAFF,TGCAGCGTTGGGGTAAGACAGCCTAACACTGAAGCTTTCTTT
11,NA,TRBV29-1,TRBJ1-2,TRBD1,CSVVGQGGYTF,TGCAGCGTTGTAGGACAGGGTGGCTACACCTTC
19,NA,TRBV5-1,TRBJ2-1,TRBD2,CASSPRGLAVESSYNEQFF,TGCGCCAGCAGCCCCAGAGGACTAGCGGTAGAGAGCTCCTACAATGAGCAGTTCTTC
14,NA,TRBV7-6,TRBJ2-1,NA,CASSLVVQGREQFF,TGTGCCAGCAGCTTAGTGGTACAGGGTCGTGAGCAGTTCTTC
13,NA,TRBV6-6,TRBJ2-1,NA,CASSYSLANEQFF,TGTGCCAGCAGTTACTCCCTGGCCAATGAGCAGTTCTTC
14,NA,TRBV27,TRBJ2-1,NA,CASSLQGSYNEQFF,TGTGCCAGCAGTCTACAGGGCTCCTACAATGAGCAGTTCTTC
17,NA,TRBV2,TRBJ2-5,TRBD2,CASSLYEFSGAQETQYF,TGTGCCAGCAGTTTGTATGAGTTCAGCGGGGCCCAAGAGACCCAGTACTTC
16,NA,TRBV12-3/TRBV12-4,TRBJ2-1,NA,CASSDLRGDPYNEQFF,TGTGCCAGCAGTGATCTCAGGGGGGACCCCTACAATGAGCAGTTCTTC
17,NA,TRBV29-1,TRBJ2-5,TRBD2,CSVEDRAASGGRETQYF,TGCAGCGTTGAAGATCGGGCGGCTAGCGGGGGACGGGAGACCCAGTACTTC
13,NA,TRBV28,TRBJ1-1,TRBD1,CASSFHYTGAAFF,TGTGCCAGCAGTTTCCACTATACAGGGGCCGCTTTCTTT